This entry lists 19 T cell receptor beta chains sequenced from one sample in a study of Graves' ophthalmopathy and Graves' hyperthyroidism. The sequenced template was RNA, covering the TCR beta CDR3 region. HTBI primers primed a first-round RT-PCR, and a second-round multiplex PCR followed. TCRdb re-derived calls from the multiplex PCR reads in MiXCR, one entry per CDR3 protein. The top ten clones hold roughly 12% of a sample with roughly 300,000 distinct CDR3 sequences, about 17% of them seen once. Sequencing input: peripheral blood. Source of these receptors: an adult man with Graves' ophthalmopathy.

This clonotype was seen many times. The gene calls are TRBV20-1 and TRBJ2-7; perhaps D is TRBD1 or TRBD2 (6 bases each). The V gene's germline CDR1 is DFQATT and CDR2 SNEGSKA (reference sequence). The CDR3 has 17 amino acids. Trimming cost V 0 bases and J 0 bases, with 18 bases left between them. The CDR3 sequence: CSARDPLHGGSSYEQYF. CDR3 in DNA: TGCAGTGCTAGAGATCCCCTCCACGGGGGCAGCTCCTACGAGCAGTACTTC.

In this sample, this clonotype turned up many times. This chain uses TRBV20-1 with TRBJ1-5; 11 bases are shared with TRBD1. The CDR3 sequence is 20 residues long. Germline loops: CDR1 DFQATT, CDR2 SNEGSKA (reference sequence). With 4 bases clipped from V and 1 base from J, the junction kept 18 bases outside the gene matches. Written as DNA, the CDR3 is TGCAGTGCTATGTCCAGGACAGGGGGCTCGTGGGTAGAAAGCAATCAGCCCCAGCATTTT. This sequence encodes CSAMSRTGGSWVESNQPQHF.

This clonotype occurred many times. The rearrangement joins TRBV6-5 to TRBJ1-2, with TRBD1 as a possible D gene (5 bases). In germline, CDR1 is MNHEY, CDR2 SVGAGI. The ends were cut back, 10 bases at V and 0 bases at J, with 21 bases in the middle. This CDR3 contains 16 residues. The CDR3 loop is CATLLAGWGANYGYTF. The DNA of the CDR3 is TGTGCCACCCTTCTGGCAGGGTGGGGGGCTAACTATGGCTACACCTTC.

Many counts were recorded for this clonotype. The V call is TRBV12-3 or TRBV12-4, the J call TRBJ2-5; TRBD1 matches at 9 bases. The CDR3 runs 17 residues. V lost 3 bases, J lost 5 bases, and 13 bases stayed unmatched. In DNA form, the CDR3 reads TGTGCCAGCAGTTTCCTTATCGGGGGACAGGGCTCCGAGACCCAGTACTTC. As protein: CASSFLIGGQGSETQYF.

The chain carries TRBV28 and TRBJ2-2, with TRBD1 identical over 8 bases. CDR3 length: 16 residues. V dropped 6 bases and J dropped 4; count of bases not matched to a gene: 10. Per the germline V gene, CDR1 is MDHEN and CDR2 is SYDVKM. The CDR3, as DNA: TGTGCCAGCAGACGTCACAGGGGGGCTAGCACCGGGGAGCTGTTTTTT. As protein: CASRRHRGASTGELFF.

This clonotype occurred many times. The chain employs TRBV28 and TRBJ1-2; TRBD1 aligns across 8 bases. This CDR3 is built from 15 residues. The V segment lost 6 bases and the J segment 4 bases; nucleotides outside the gene matches: 10. Per germline, CDR1 MDHEN and CDR2 SYDVKM. CDR3 sequence reads: CASSIQGEISYGYTF. The CDR3 DNA sequence: TGTGCCAGCAGCATACAGGGGGAAATTAGCTATGGCTACACCTTC.

This clonotype was recorded many times. V usage is TRBV12-3 or TRBV12-4 and J usage is TRBJ1-1; 9 bases map to TRBD1. The trim removed 6 bases at V and 3 bases at J, leaving 5 bases unmatched. This CDR3 spans 14 amino acids. CDR3 nucleotides: TGTGCCAGCAGCCCGACAGGGGGTGACACTGAAGCTTTCTTT. Encoded protein: CASSPTGGDTEAFF.

In DNA, the CDR3 is TGTGCCAGCAGTTTAGAATGGACAGCGACCTACGAGCAGTACTTC. Translation: CASSLEWTATYEQYF. The V gene is TRBV27, the J gene TRBJ2-7, with D possibly being TRBD1 (6 bases). From germline, CDR1 is MNHEY and CDR2 SMNVEV (reference sequence). The CDR3 spans 15 residues. Trimming left V 2 bases short and J 2 bases short, with 13 bases between.

This clonotype was detected many times. The chain has TRBV20-1 and TRBJ1-5; D uncertain. The CDR3 has 16 amino acids. Trimming cost V 2 bases and J 0 bases, with 14 bases left between them. Germline CDR1 and CDR2: DFQATT and SNEGSKA (reference sequence). The CDR3 sequence is CSARSGVGYSNQPQHF. CDR3 coding DNA: TGCAGTGCTAGATCCGGGGTCGGTTATAGCAATCAGCCCCAGCATTTT.

The chain recombines TRBV30 with TRBJ1-2, with no clear D. V lost 1 base, J lost 6 bases, and 9 bases lay in between. Germline CDR1 is GTSNPN and CDR2 is SVGIG (reference sequence). The CDR3 extends over 12 amino acids. The CDR3 DNA follows: TGTGCCTGGAGTGCGGAGGGCCATGGCTACACCTTC. The encoded protein is CAWSAEGHGYTF.

This clonotype was picked up many times. The chain has TRBV13 and TRBJ2-7; the match to TRBD2 covers 9 bases. V was pared by 3 bases and J by 5 bases, with 5 bases of the junction left unmatched. The CDR3 contains 14 residues. Germline V gene sequence: CDR1 PRHDT, CDR2 FYEKMQ (reference sequence). The CDR3 DNA reads TGTGCCAGCAGCTTGGGACTAGCTTCCCACGAGCAGTACTTC. Its protein product is CASSLGLASHEQYF. The variable domain in full, completed from reference TRBV13 and TRBJ2-7, reads AAGVIQSPRHLIKEKRETATLKCYPIPRHDTVYWYQQGPGQDPQFLISFYEKMQSDKGSIPDRFSAQQFSDYHSELNMSSLELGDSALYFCASSLGLASHEQYFGPGTRLTVT.

This clonotype came up many times. The J gene is TRBJ1-5, the V gene TRBV7-9; D is ambiguous. In germline, CDR1 is SEHNR, CDR2 FQNEAQ (reference sequence). This CDR3 has 13 amino acids. V dropped 4 bases and J dropped 2 bases, with 6 bases sitting between them. CDR3 in DNA: TGTGCCAGCAGCTCGGACGGCAATCAGCCCCAGCATTTT. Translation: CASSSDGNQPQHF.

The table lists this clonotype with many counts. The chain is built from TRBV2 and TRBJ2-5; D not resolved. Trimming cost V 6 bases and J 2 bases, with 10 bases left between them. The CDR3 spans 13 residues. Germline lookup yields CDR1 SNHLY and CDR2 FYNNEI. The CDR3: CASSPTRQETQYF. The CDR3 DNA follows: TGTGCCAGCAGCCCAACCCGTCAAGAGACCCAGTACTTC.

There are many counts of this clonotype. The chain couples TRBV4-3 to TRBJ1-6, with unresolved D. The V end was cut by 0 bases, the J end by 9 bases, with 6 bases between. The V gene's germline CDR1 is LGHNA and CDR2 YSLEER. This CDR3 comprises 13 residues. The CDR3 nucleotides read TGCGCCAGCAGCCAAGATCTTGGTTCACCCCTCCACTTT. Residues: CASSQDLGSPLHF.

In its sample, this clonotype was seen many times. The V and J genes are TRBV2 and TRBJ2-5, with 10 bases identical to TRBD2. The CDR3 spans 20 residues. The J segment lost 1 base and the V segment lost 4 bases, leaving 18 bases of the junction unmatched. CDR1 and CDR2 from the germline V gene are SNHLY and FYNNEI. CDR3 residues: CASSVGWPRWSGGAQETQYF. The DNA of the CDR3 is TGTGCCAGCAGTGTCGGGTGGCCGCGCTGGAGCGGGGGGGCCCAAGAGACCCAGTACTTC.

This clonotype came up many times. This sequence joins TRBV20-1 and TRBJ1-1; D unresolved. Germline loops: CDR1 DFQATT, CDR2 SNEGSKA (reference sequence). CDR3 length: 14 residues. Trimming removed 1 base from V and 1 base from J, with 10 bases in between. The CDR3 reads CSARGSHPNTEAFF. CDR3 DNA: TGCAGTGCTAGAGGGTCACATCCGAACACTGAAGCTTTCTTT.

This clonotype has a count of ten or more. V usage is TRBV6-5 and J usage is TRBJ2-7; TRBD2 is a possible D gene (6 bases). The V and J ends lost 2 bases and 0 bases respectively, with 11 bases between them. From germline, CDR1 is MNHEY and CDR2 SVGAGI. CDR3 length: 15 residues. The CDR3: CASSYELAASYEQYF. DNA for the CDR3: TGTGCCAGCAGTTACGAACTAGCAGCCTCCTACGAGCAGTACTTC.

This clonotype showed up many times. The chain is built from TRBV7-2 and TRBJ1-3, with no clear D. V was cut by 1 base and J by 0 bases, with 4 bases left in between. The V gene's germline CDR1 is SGHTA and CDR2 FQGNSA. The CDR3 has 14 amino acids. The DNA for the CDR3 is TGTGCCAGCAGCTTAGGCAGCTCTGGAAACACCATATATTTT. Translated: CASSLGSSGNTIYF.

This clonotype was counted at least ten times. The chain uses TRBV6-1 and TRBJ2-7, with 7 bases matching TRBD1. Germline values: CDR1 MNHNS, CDR2 SASEGT. CDR3 length: 15 residues. V lost 2 bases to trimming and J lost 3 bases; unmatched junction nucleotides: 7. The CDR3: CASSEQGRGSYEQYF. CDR3 DNA sequence: TGTGCCAGCAGTGAACAGGGCAGGGGGAGCTACGAGCAGTACTTC.